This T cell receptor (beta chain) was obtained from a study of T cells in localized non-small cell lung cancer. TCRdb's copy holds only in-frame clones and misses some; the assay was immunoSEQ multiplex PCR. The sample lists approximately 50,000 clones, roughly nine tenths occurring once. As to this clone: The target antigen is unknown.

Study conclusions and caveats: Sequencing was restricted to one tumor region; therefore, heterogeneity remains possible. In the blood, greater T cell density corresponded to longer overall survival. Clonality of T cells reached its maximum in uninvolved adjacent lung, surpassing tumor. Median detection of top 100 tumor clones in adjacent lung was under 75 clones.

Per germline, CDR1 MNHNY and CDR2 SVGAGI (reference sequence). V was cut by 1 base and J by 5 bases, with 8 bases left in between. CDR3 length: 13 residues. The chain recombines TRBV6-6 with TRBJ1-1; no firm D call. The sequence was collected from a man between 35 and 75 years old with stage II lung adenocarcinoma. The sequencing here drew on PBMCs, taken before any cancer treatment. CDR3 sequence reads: CASSYYEQTEAFF. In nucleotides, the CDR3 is TGTGCCAGCAGTTACTATGAGCAGACTGAAGCTTTCTTT.